This T cell receptor (beta chain) was captured in a study of regulatory T cells in long-lasting Graves disease. Study-level results: Repertoires from persistent disease leaned toward TRBV28, TRBJ1-2 and TRBJ2-5. Newly diagnosed Graves' patients had higher TCR diversity than persistent ones.

Arm-PCR of CDR3 regions with iRepertoire HTBI primers generated TCR beta libraries. Methods used by the authors: Samples revealed approximately 60 TRBV and over twelve TRBJ segments. Using its own MiXCR run on the multiplex PCR reads, TCRdb lists one record per CDR3 protein. These V and J calls are TCRdb output, not the study's own analysis. The sample includes fewer than 550,000 distinct CDR3 sequences, roughly 15% of them seen just once. This clonotype has only a few counts. Its antigen is unknown. The V end lost 0 bases, the J end lost 1 base, and 9 bases lay between the germline ends. The CDR3 totals 15 residues. Germline V gene lookup returns CDR1 LNHNV and CDR2 YYDKDF (reference sequence). Time point specified: newly diagnosed GD, antithyroid drugs for less than 3 months. PBMC-derived RNA was used for the TCR library. This sample also appeared in a second study, on T cells in Graves' hyperthyroidism and ophthalmopathy.

The V call is TRBV15, the J call TRBJ1-1, with D uncertain. The sequence was collected from a woman between 18 and 30 years old with Graves disease. Sequenced material: peripheral blood mononuclear cells (PBMCs), taken at new diagnosis, from a patient treated with antithyroid drugs. CDR3 bases: TGTGCCACCAGCAGAGATCTTGCAGGGAACACTGAAGCTTTCTTT. Encoded protein: CATSRDLAGNTEAFF.